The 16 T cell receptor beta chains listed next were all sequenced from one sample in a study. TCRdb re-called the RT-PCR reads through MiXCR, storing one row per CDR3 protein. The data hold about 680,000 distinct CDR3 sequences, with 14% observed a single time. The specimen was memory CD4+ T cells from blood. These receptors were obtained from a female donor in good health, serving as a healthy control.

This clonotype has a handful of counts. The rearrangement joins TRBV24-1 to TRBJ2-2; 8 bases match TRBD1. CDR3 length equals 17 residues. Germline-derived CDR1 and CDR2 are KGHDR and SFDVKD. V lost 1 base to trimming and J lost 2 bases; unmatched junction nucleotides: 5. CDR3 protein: CATSDLSGGANTGELFF. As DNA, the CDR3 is TGTGCCACCAGTGATTTATCAGGGGGCGCAAACACCGGGGAGCTGTTTTTT.

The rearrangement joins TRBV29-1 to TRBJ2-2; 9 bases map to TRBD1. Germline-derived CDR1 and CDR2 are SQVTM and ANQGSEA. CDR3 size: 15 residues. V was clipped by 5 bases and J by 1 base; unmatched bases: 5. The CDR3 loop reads CSVRPGQGNTGELFF. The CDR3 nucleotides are TGCAGCGTTCGTCCGGGACAGGGGAACACCGGGGAGCTGTTTTTT.

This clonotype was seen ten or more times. The CDR3 region is CASSYVAGFTDTQYF. DNA of the CDR3: TGTGCCAGCAGTTATGTAGCGGGATTCACAGATACGCAGTATTTT. The rearrangement uses TRBV6-5 and TRBJ2-3; 8 nucleotides align to TRBD2. The germline CDR1 and CDR2 sequences are MNHEY and SVGAGI. V lost 3 bases to trimming and J lost 2 bases; unmatched junction nucleotides: 4. CDR3 length: 15 residues.

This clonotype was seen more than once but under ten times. CDR3 sequence: CASSSSNGEGYTF. As DNA, the CDR3 is TGTGCCAGCAGCTCTTCCAACGGGGAGGGCTACACCTTC. The chain has TRBV7-2 and TRBJ1-2; D is ambiguous. The CDR3 contains 13 residues. Germline CDR1 reads SGHTA; CDR2 reads FQGNSA. Trimming took off 4 bases at V and 8 bases at J, with 14 bases between the two ends.

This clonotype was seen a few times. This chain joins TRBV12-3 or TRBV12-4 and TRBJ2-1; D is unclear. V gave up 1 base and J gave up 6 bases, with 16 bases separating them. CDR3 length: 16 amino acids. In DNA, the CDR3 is TGTGCCAGCAGTTTAGTAGGTAGTGGTATGGGCAATGAGCAGTTCTTC. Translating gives CASSLVGSGMGNEQFF.

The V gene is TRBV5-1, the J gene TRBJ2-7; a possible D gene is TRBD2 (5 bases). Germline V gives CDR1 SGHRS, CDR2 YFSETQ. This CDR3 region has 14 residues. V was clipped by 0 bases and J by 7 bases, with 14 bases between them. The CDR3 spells CASSLAVLTGEQYF. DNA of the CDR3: TGCGCCAGCAGCTTGGCCGTACTGACGGGAGAGCAGTACTTC.

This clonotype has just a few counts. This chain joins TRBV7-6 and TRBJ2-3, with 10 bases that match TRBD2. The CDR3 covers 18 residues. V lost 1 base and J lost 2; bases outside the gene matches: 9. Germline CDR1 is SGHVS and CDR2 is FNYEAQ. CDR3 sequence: CASSLGLAGDGITDTQYF. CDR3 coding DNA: TGTGCCAGCAGCTTAGGGCTAGCGGGAGATGGAATCACAGATACGCAGTATTTT.

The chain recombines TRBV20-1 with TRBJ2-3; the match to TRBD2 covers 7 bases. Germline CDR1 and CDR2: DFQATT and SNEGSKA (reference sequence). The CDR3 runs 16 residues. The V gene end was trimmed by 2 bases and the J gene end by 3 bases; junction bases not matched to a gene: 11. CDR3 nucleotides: TGCAGTGCTAGATCGTGGGTAGCGGGTCAAACAGATACGCAGTATTTT. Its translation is CSARSWVAGQTDTQYF.

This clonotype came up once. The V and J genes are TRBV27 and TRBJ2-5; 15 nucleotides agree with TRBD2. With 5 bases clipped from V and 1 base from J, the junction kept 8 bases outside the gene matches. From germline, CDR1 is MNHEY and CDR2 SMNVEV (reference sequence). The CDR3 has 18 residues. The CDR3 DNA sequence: TGTGCCAGCAGTCAGAGGACTAGCGGGAGGGCCTTCCAAGAGACCCAGTACTTC. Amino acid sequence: CASSQRTSGRAFQETQYF.

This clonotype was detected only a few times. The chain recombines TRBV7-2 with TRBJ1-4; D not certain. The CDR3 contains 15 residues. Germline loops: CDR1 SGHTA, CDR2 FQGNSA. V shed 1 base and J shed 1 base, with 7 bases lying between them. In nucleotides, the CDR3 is TGTGCCAGCAGCTTAGACGGGAGAACTAATGAAAAACTGTTTTTT. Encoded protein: CASSLDGRTNEKLFF.

CDR3 coding DNA: TGTGCCAGCAGTCTAACTAGCGGGGGGGAGTGGTATACGCAGTATTTT. Translating it yields CASSLTSGGEWYTQYF. The chain links TRBV27 to TRBJ2-3; 13 bases are shared with TRBD2. Germline V gives CDR1 MNHEY, CDR2 SMNVEV (reference sequence). The CDR3 length is 16 residues. The V gene end was trimmed by 5 bases and the J gene end by 7 bases; junction bases not matched to a gene: 9.

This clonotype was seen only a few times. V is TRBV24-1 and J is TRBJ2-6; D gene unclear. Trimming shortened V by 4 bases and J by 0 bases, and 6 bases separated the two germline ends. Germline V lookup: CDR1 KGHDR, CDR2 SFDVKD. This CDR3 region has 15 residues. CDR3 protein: CATSETVSGANVLTF. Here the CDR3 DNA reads TGTGCCACCAGTGAGACGGTCTCTGGGGCCAACGTCCTGACTTTC.

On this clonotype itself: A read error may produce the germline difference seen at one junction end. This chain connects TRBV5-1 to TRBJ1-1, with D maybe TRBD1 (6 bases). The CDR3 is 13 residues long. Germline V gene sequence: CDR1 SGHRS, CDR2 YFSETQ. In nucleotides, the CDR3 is TGCGCCAGCAGCTCCACCGGGCTTTCGGGGGCTTCCTTT. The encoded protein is CASSSTGLSGASF.

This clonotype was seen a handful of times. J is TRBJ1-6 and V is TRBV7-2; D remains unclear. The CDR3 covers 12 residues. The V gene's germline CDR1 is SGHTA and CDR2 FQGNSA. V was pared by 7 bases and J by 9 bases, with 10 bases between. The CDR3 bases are TGTGCCAGCACCGTTACGGGTTCACCCCTCCACTTT. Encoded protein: CASTVTGSPLHF.

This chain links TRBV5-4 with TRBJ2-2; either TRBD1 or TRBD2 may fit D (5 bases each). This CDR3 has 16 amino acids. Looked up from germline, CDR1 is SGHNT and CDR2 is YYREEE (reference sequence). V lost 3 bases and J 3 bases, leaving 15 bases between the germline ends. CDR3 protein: CASSSRRRDDTGELFF. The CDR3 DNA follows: TGTGCCAGCAGCTCCCGGCGCCGGGACGACACCGGGGAGCTGTTTTTT.

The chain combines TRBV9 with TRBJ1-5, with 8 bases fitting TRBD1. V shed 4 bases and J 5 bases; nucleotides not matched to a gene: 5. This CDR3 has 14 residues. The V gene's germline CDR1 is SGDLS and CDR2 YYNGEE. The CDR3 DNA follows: TGTGCCAGCAGCCTGACAGGGGATTATCAGCCCCAGCATTTT. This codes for CASSLTGDYQPQHF.